The entry that follows covers one T cell receptor (beta chain) sequence. The germline V gene has CDR1 LNHDA and CDR2 SQIVND (reference sequence). This CDR3 is 15 amino acids long. The trim removed 6 bases at V and 8 bases at J, leaving 11 bases unmatched. These data come from a study of blood T cell repertoires in COVID-19. Study overall: T cells, B-cell-depleted T cells, or PBMCs provided the cDNA or gDNA that served as material.

As processed by the authors: Researchers report that nucleated cell counts were estimated from reference gene primer amplification. Sequenced by immunoSEQ multiplex PCR; TCRdb stores in-frame clones only, minus some. The V and J calls and clone size were taken over from that table, and D and trimming were inferred from the DNA. The sample includes 20,000 to 25,000 clones, roughly 85% of them seen just once. This chain uses TRBV19 with TRBJ1-4, with 8 bases matching TRBD1. The TCR sequence derives from a human donor with active COVID-19. The donor label of this sample is uncertain. Input material: peripheral blood. CDR3 region: CASSPPGQGREKLFF. For the CDR3, the DNA is TGTGCCAGTAGCCCGCCAGGACAGGGAAGAGAAAAACTGTTTTTT.